This TCR beta chain was documented in a study of T cells in tuberculosis. In the study overall: In South Africa, adults with active tuberculosis were compared with IGRA-negative and latently infected IGRA-positive adolescents. Samples predate treatment or fall within its first 7 days. General study points: Active tuberculosis patients had shorter CDR3-alpha; the beta difference was nonsignificant.

About this clone: Its antigen is as yet unknown.

Produced via immunoSEQ multiplex PCR; TCRdb's table is partial and in-frame only. Altogether tens of thousands of clones are present, 90% to 95% being singletons, with the ten largest covering 6.5% to 7%. Germline lookup yields CDR1 SGDLS and CDR2 YYNGEE. Between the trimmed V and J ends, which lost 0 bases and 5 bases, there was a span of 14 bases. This CDR3 is 16 amino acids long. Time point indicated: new active TB diagnosis, blood taken before or within 7 days of starting treatment. On average around 100,000 T cells per donor were immunosequenced. Sequenced material: PBMCs, taken at tuberculosis diagnosis. The TCR sequence derives from an adult with tuberculosis. The chain couples TRBV9 to TRBJ1-4; tentatively, D is TRBD1 (6 bases). The CDR3 DNA reads TGTGCCAGCAGCGTAGGTCAGGGGTTAAAAAATGAAAAACTGTTTTTT. Protein sequence: CASSVGQGLKNEKLFF.